Each of the 22 T cell receptor beta chains below was sequenced from the same sample in a study of T cell responses to AZD1222 COVID-19 vaccine. Libraries were prepared by immunoSEQ multiplex PCR; TCRdb keeps only in-frame clonotypes and omits some of them. The sample gives approximately 97,000 clones, 91% of which show up once; approximately 8.3% is in the top ten. The starting material was peripheral blood, obtained on day 0 of AZD1222 vaccination. Receptor source: an adult in good health.

The rearrangement joins TRBV21-1 to TRBJ1-6; the table's D call, TRBD1, was not checked against the DNA. TRBV21-1 is a pseudogene segment. CDR3 size: 14 residues. The CDR3 is CASSLGQTYSPLHF. The CDR3 DNA sequence: TGTGCCAGCAGCTTAGGACAGACTTATTCACCCCTCCACTTT.

This clone has only one observation. This chain uses TRBV20-1 with TRBJ2-3, with D perhaps TRBD1 or TRBD2 (6 bases each). This CDR3 has 17 residues. Trimming took 3 bases from V and 5 from J, leaving 24 bases between them. Germline V gene lookup returns CDR1 DFQATT and CDR2 SNEGSKA (reference sequence). CDR3 protein: CSASVVKGGYTVDTQYF. The CDR3 DNA follows: TGCAGTGCTAGTGTGGTAAAGGGGGGTTACACCGTAGATACGCAGTATTTT.

This rearrangement joins TRBV25-1 to TRBJ1-2; 7 nucleotides match TRBD1. CDR1 MGHDK and CDR2 SYGVNS come from the germline V gene. The V gene end was trimmed by 7 bases and the J gene end by 0 bases; junction bases not matched to a gene: 8. The length of the CDR3 is 15 residues. The CDR3 bases are TGTGCCAGCACCCCCGGACAGGAGGCTAACTATGGCTACACCTTC. Translation gives CASTPGQEANYGYTF.

The rearrangement joins TRBV9 to TRBJ1-1, with a tentative D call TRBD1 (5 bases). V lost 1 base and J 7 bases, leaving 11 bases between the germline ends. Germline V gene sequence: CDR1 SGDLS, CDR2 YYNGEE. CDR3 length equals 13 residues. The CDR3 nucleotides are TGTGCCAGCAGCGTACATGGACAAATTGAAGCTTTCTTT. Protein: CASSVHGQIEAFF.

The rearrangement uses TRBV2 and TRBJ1-6; D is unclear. CDR1 and CDR2 (germline): SNHLY, FYNNEI. This CDR3 has 13 amino acids. Trimming stripped 3 bases from V and 7 bases from J, with 7 bases between. CDR3 nucleotide sequence: TGTGCCAGCAGTGAGCCCTTAAATTCACCCCTCCACTTT. This encodes CASSEPLNSPLHF.

This clone was seen once. The gene calls are TRBV5-1 and TRBJ1-4; TRBD1 agrees at 10 bases. Germline CDR1 is SGHRS and CDR2 is YFSETQ. J lost 11 bases, V lost 0 bases, and 10 bases had no gene match. This CDR3 spans 16 amino acids. The CDR3: CASSLGLGQGLSKLFF. CDR3 nucleotide sequence: TGCGCCAGCAGCTTGGGGCTGGGACAGGGGTTGAGTAAACTGTTTTTT. The entire variable domain, with the rest obtained from reference TRBV5-1 and TRBJ1-4, is as follows: KAGVTQTPRYLIKTRGQQVTLSCSPISGHRSVSWYQQTPGQGLQFLFEYFSETQRNKGNFPGRFSGRQFSNSRSEMNVSTLELGDSALYLCASSLGLGQGLSKLFFGSGTQLSVL.

J is TRBJ1-6 and V is TRBV9; maybe TRBD1 (5 bases). The V gene's germline CDR1 is SGDLS and CDR2 YYNGEE. V lost 7 bases and J lost 3, with 8 bases in between. This CDR3 has 13 amino acids. CDR3 bases: TGTGCCAGCGGGGGAGACTATAATTCACCCCTCCACTTT. Its protein product is CASGGDYNSPLHF.

This clone was seen a single time. The chain employs TRBV11-2 and TRBJ2-1, with 8 bases aligning to TRBD2. The CDR3 sequence is 14 residues long. Germline CDR1 and CDR2: SGHAT and FQNNGV. V shed 4 bases and J 9 bases; nucleotides not matched to a gene: 8. This chain's CDR3 is CASSSPRGGLEQFF. In DNA form, the CDR3 reads TGTGCCAGCAGCTCCCCTCGGGGGGGCCTTGAGCAGTTCTTC.

The chain recombines TRBV7-8 with TRBJ1-2; D perhaps matches TRBD1 (6 bases). This CDR3 is 13 amino acids long. The germline CDR1 and CDR2 sequences are SGHVS and FQNEAQ. V lost 3 bases, J lost 6 bases, and 11 bases lay in between. DNA for the CDR3: TGTGCCAGCAGCTTCAACAGGGCCGATGGCTACACCTTC. Translating gives CASSFNRADGYTF.

The rearrangement uses TRBV4-1 and TRBJ2-7; D is possibly TRBD1 (6 bases). CDR1 and CDR2 from the germline V gene are MGHRA and YSYEKL. Between the trimmed V and J ends, which lost 6 bases and 7 bases, there was a span of 22 bases. This CDR3 comprises 15 residues. CDR3 nucleotides: TGCGCCAGCAGTCAACCGAGCACAGGGAAGAGGGAGCAGTACTTC. This translates into CASSQPSTGKREQYF.

The chain employs TRBV19 and TRBJ2-7; D is possibly TRBD1 or TRBD2 (5 bases each). This CDR3 contains 14 residues. From germline, CDR1 is LNHDA and CDR2 SQIVND (reference sequence). Trimming pared 3 bases from V and 4 bases from J, leaving 13 bases between. For the CDR3, the DNA is TGTGCCAGTAGTATGGGGACCTCATTATACGAGCAGTACTTC. It translates to CASSMGTSLYEQYF.

The chain employs TRBV4-1 and TRBJ1-5; TRBD1 might be the D (5 bases). Trimming took off 0 bases at V and 5 bases at J, with 11 bases between the two ends. Germline V lookup: CDR1 MGHRA, CDR2 YSYEKL. This CDR3 spans 15 amino acids. The CDR3, as DNA: TGCGCCAGCAGCCAAGATCATCAGGGCCATCAGCCCCAGCATTTT. Translating it yields CASSQDHQGHQPQHF.

The V call is TRBV30, the J call TRBJ1-1, with 7 bases that match TRBD1. The V gene end was trimmed by 0 bases and the J gene end by 0 bases; junction bases not matched to a gene: 4. Germline V gene lookup returns CDR1 GTSNPN and CDR2 SVGIG (reference sequence). CDR3 size: 15 residues. The CDR3 DNA reads TGTGCCTGGAGTGTGCCGGGACAGTTGAACACTGAAGCTTTCTTT. Translated, it gives CAWSVPGQLNTEAFF.

The V gene is TRBV11-3, the J gene TRBJ2-1; TRBD2 matches at 11 bases. The J segment lost 3 bases and the V segment lost 5 bases, leaving 6 bases of the junction unmatched. The CDR3 covers 16 residues. Germline CDR1 SGHNT, CDR2 YENEEA. For the CDR3, the DNA is TGTGCCAGCAGCCCACTAGCGGGAGCGGACTACAATGAGCAGTTCTTC. Protein: CASSPLAGADYNEQFF.

The CDR3 DNA reads as TGCGCCAGCAGCCCCTCGGGACAGGGGTTCAATGAGCAGTTCTTC. It yields the protein CASSPSGQGFNEQFF. The chain joins TRBV5-1 to TRBJ2-1; 10 bases fit TRBD1. V was pared by 4 bases and J by 6 bases, with 7 bases of the junction left unmatched. Germline loops: CDR1 SGHRS, CDR2 YFSETQ. The CDR3 totals 15 residues.

V gene TRBV15 combines with J gene TRBJ2-4; TRBD2 matches at 8 bases. This CDR3 region has 16 residues. The germline V gene encodes CDR1 LNHNV and CDR2 YYDKDF (reference sequence). After removal of 0 bases from V and 6 bases from J, the junction contained 7 bases not matched to a gene. CDR3 DNA: TGTGCCACCAGCAGAGATCTGGCGGGGGGCAGAAACATTCAGTACTTC. Translating gives CATSRDLAGGRNIQYF. Combining the CDR3 with reference TRBV15 and TRBJ2-4 gives the whole variable domain DAMVIQNPRYQVTQFGKPVTLSCSQTLNHNVMYWYQQKSSQAPKLLFHYYDKDFNNEADTPDNFQSRRPNTSFCFLDIRSPGLGDTAMYLCATSRDLAGGRNIQYFGAGTRLSVL.

The chain combines TRBV6-6 with TRBJ2-1; D gene uncertain. CDR3 length equals 11 residues. CDR1 and CDR2 from the germline V gene are MNHNY and SVGAGI (reference sequence). The V and J ends lost 3 bases and 15 bases respectively, with 12 bases between them. The CDR3 DNA follows: TGTGCCAGCAGTTATCGGTCACCTGCGTTCTTC. Translated: CASSYRSPAFF.

This rearrangement joins TRBV7-2 to TRBJ2-1, with no clear D. This CDR3 is 15 amino acids long. The V end lost 4 bases, the J end lost 5 bases, and 15 bases lay between the germline ends. Germline V gene lookup returns CDR1 SGHTA and CDR2 FQGNSA. Here the CDR3 reads CASSSLYSGNNEQFF. CDR3 DNA sequence: TGTGCCAGCAGCTCCCTATATTCTGGGAACAATGAGCAGTTCTTC.

This rearrangement joins TRBV19 to TRBJ1-5, with TRBD1 identical over 8 bases. Unmatched junction bases numbered 8, after V lost 5 bases and J lost 2 bases. Germline-derived CDR1 and CDR2 are LNHDA and SQIVND (reference sequence). This CDR3 has 16 residues. This CDR3 is CASSVYRGGGNQPQHF. CDR3 coding DNA: TGTGCCAGTAGTGTTTACAGGGGGGGAGGCAATCAGCCCCAGCATTTT.

The chain is built from TRBV21-1 and TRBJ1-1; TRBD1, as called in the table, went unchecked against the DNA. TRBV21-1 corresponds to a pseudogene. The CDR3 runs 14 residues. Here the CDR3 DNA reads TGTGCCAGCAGCAAAGTTCAGTGCCCCACTGAAGCTTTCTTT. It translates to CASSKVQCPTEAFF.

The chain employs TRBV19 and TRBJ2-1; D tentatively fits TRBD1 or TRBD2 (5 bases each). The CDR3 is 18 amino acids. The V end was cut by 3 bases, the J end by 0 bases, with 18 bases between. Germline V gene sequence: CDR1 LNHDA, CDR2 SQIVND (reference sequence). The CDR3 nucleotides read TGTGCCAGTAGTATGCCAGGCTGGGGGAAAAGCTCCTACAATGAGCAGTTCTTC. This gives the protein CASSMPGWGKSSYNEQFF.

The CDR3 DNA reads as TGCGCCAGCAGCTACCGGGACAGGTGGGCCCTCTATGGCTACACCTTC. Encoded protein: CASSYRDRWALYGYTF. The rearrangement links TRBV5-1 to TRBJ1-2; TRBD1 aligns across 8 bases. The germline V gene has CDR1 SGHRS and CDR2 YFSETQ. Germline trimming cut 3 bases from V and 4 bases from J; bases unmatched to any gene: 11. This CDR3 is built from 16 residues.